The 20 T cell receptor beta chains presented below share a single source sample, sequenced in a study of blood T cells in healthy people across ages. Alongside a J-beta primer mix, a sample-barcoded 5' primer served in a second PCR lasting roughly 6 to 11 cycles. One entry per CDR3 protein results from TCRdb running MiXCR on the 5' RACE reads. The sample comprises about 640,000 distinct CDR3 sequences, about 30% of which are singletons, and around a sixth rests with the top ten. Sequenced input: blood. These receptors were taken from an elderly woman in good health.

This clonotype was seen ten or more times. The J gene is TRBJ2-7, the V gene TRBV20-1; either TRBD1 or TRBD2 may fit D (6 bases each). The CDR3 is 13 residues long. Trimming stripped 3 bases from V and 2 bases from J, with 11 bases between. Looked up from germline, CDR1 is DFQATT and CDR2 is SNEGSKA (reference sequence). The CDR3, as DNA: TGCAGTGCTAGTAAGGGGGGTCCCTACGAGCAGTACTTC. It is translated as CSASKGGPYEQYF.

The table lists this clonotype with a few counts. The V gene is TRBV7-2, the J gene TRBJ1-2, with 7 bases that match TRBD1. This CDR3 region has 15 residues. Germline loops: CDR1 SGHTA, CDR2 FQGNSA. Losses at the gene ends were 5 bases for V and 8 bases for J; bases not matched to a gene: 14. DNA for the CDR3: TGTGCCAGCAGCCACGAACGAAAGGGGGCGAAAGGCTACACCTTC. It encodes CASSHERKGAKGYTF.

The sample holds many counts of this clonotype. The chain has TRBV5-1 and TRBJ1-4; D might be TRBD1 (5 bases). Trimming cost V 5 bases and J 3 bases, with 11 bases left between them. The CDR3 sequence is 14 residues long. Germline-derived CDR1 and CDR2 are SGHRS and YFSETQ. The CDR3 region is CASSWDGSNEKLFF. DNA of the CDR3: TGCGCCAGCAGTTGGGACGGCTCTAATGAAAAACTGTTTTTT.

This clonotype was seen ten or more times. The genes are TRBV20-1 and TRBJ2-7; 10 bases align to TRBD1. The CDR3 sequence is 13 residues long. The germline V gene has CDR1 DFQATT and CDR2 SNEGSKA (reference sequence). V was pared by 5 bases and J by 3 bases, with 4 bases of the junction left unmatched. Here the CDR3 reads CSAEGQGLYEQYF. CDR3 sequence (DNA): TGCAGTGCTGAGGGACAGGGGCTCTACGAGCAGTACTTC.

The gene calls are TRBV12-3 or TRBV12-4 and TRBJ1-6; TRBD1 aligns across 8 bases. The CDR3 has 15 amino acids. V lost 6 bases and J lost 6; bases outside the gene matches: 7. In DNA, the CDR3 is TGTGCCAGCAGACACGACAGGGGTGGTAATTCACCCCTCCACTTT. Translation: CASRHDRGGNSPLHF.

On this clonotype: A much larger clone lies one base from this, so it may be a read error. V is TRBV7-9 and J is TRBJ2-3; 11 nucleotides match TRBD2. CDR1 SEHNR and CDR2 FQNEAQ come from the germline V gene (reference sequence). The CDR3 runs to 19 residues. The CDR3, as DNA: TGTGCCAGCAGCTTAGCGCAACTAGCGGGGGACCTTCGCACAGATACGCGGTATTTT. Its protein is CASSLAQLAGDLRTDTRYF.

There are many counts of this clonotype. The chain is built from TRBV20-1 and TRBJ1-1, with D perhaps TRBD1 (5 bases). Germline CDR1 and CDR2: DFQATT and SNEGSKA (reference sequence). V lost 6 bases to trimming and J lost 8 bases, with 19 bases between them. The CDR3 runs 13 residues. The CDR3 spells CSAATDSPKEAFF. The CDR3 coding sequence is TGCAGTGCCGCTACAGACAGCCCCAAGGAAGCTTTCTTT.

The chain combines TRBV4-2 with TRBJ1-4; D may be TRBD1 (5 bases). Trimming removed 0 bases at V and 8 bases at J, with 25 bases between. The CDR3 runs to 19 residues. CDR1 and CDR2 (germline): LGHNA, YNFKEQ. The DNA for the CDR3 is TGTGCCAGCAGCCAAGATAGTAGGGGCGGGAACAGCCTCGGGGAAAAACTGTTTTTT. It is translated as CASSQDSRGGNSLGEKLFF.

The rearrangement uses TRBV7-6 and TRBJ2-3; 7 bases line up with TRBD1. J lost 2 bases, V lost 5 bases, and 4 bases had no gene match. This CDR3 is 14 amino acids long. CDR1 is SGHVS and CDR2 is FNYEAQ in the germline V gene. CDR3: CASSPGTDTDTQYF. CDR3 DNA: TGTGCCAGCAGCCCGGGGACAGACACAGATACGCAGTATTTT.

This clonotype has a count of ten or more. The V gene is TRBV20-1, the J gene TRBJ1-1, with 9 bases lining up with TRBD1. V trimming: 2 bases; J trimming: 1 base; junction bases outside the gene matches: 5. The CDR3 contains 15 residues. CDR1 and CDR2 from the germline V gene are DFQATT and SNEGSKA (reference sequence). The CDR3 reads CSARKLGQGNTEAFF. The CDR3 DNA sequence: TGCAGTGCTAGAAAGTTGGGACAGGGGAACACTGAAGCTTTCTTT.

As to this clonotype: This sequence may be a read error, since a much larger clone differs from it by one base. The chain uses TRBV29-1 and TRBJ2-4; the D is unclear. From germline, CDR1 is SQVTM and CDR2 ANQGSEA. The CDR3 sequence is 10 residues long. CDR3 sequence: CNVEIDIQYF. The CDR3, as DNA: TGCAACGTTGAAATTGACATTCAGTACTTC. The full variable domain, in which reference TRBV29-1 and TRBJ2-4 provide the parts outside the CDR3, is SAVISQKPSRDICQRGTSLTIQCQVDSQVTMMFWYRQQPGQSLTLIATANQGSEATYESGFVIDKFPISRPNLTFSTLTVSNMSPEDSSIYLCNVEIDIQYFGAGTRLSVL.

This clonotype was counted a few times. This chain links TRBV6-2 or TRBV6-3 with TRBJ1-2; 9 bases are a match to TRBD1. Trimming took 2 bases from V and 6 from J; bases not matched to a gene: 10. Germline V lookup: CDR1 MNHEY, CDR2 SVGEGT. This CDR3 has 16 amino acids. Here the CDR3 DNA reads TGTGCCAGCAGTTACCCCACCGGGACAGGGAGCCATGGCTACACCTTC. As protein: CASSYPTGTGSHGYTF.

This clonotype was detected ten times or more. This rearrangement joins TRBV4-2 to TRBJ1-2; perhaps TRBD1 as D (5 bases). This CDR3 has 14 residues. The germline CDR1 and CDR2 sequences are LGHNA and YNFKEQ. Trimming cost V 4 bases and J 10 bases, with 19 bases left between them. Written as DNA, the CDR3 is TGTGCCAGCAGCCCAAGCCATGGCAGGGATTACTACACCTTC. Protein product: CASSPSHGRDYYTF.

Ten or more counts support this clonotype. This chain connects TRBV20-1 to TRBJ2-4; tentatively, D is TRBD2 (6 bases). Gene TRBJ2-7 matches the end of the DNA better, so the J call may be wrong. Germline CDR1 and CDR2: DFQATT and SNEGSKA (reference sequence). This CDR3 has 14 residues. The CDR3 sequence: CSATSTSGTFEQYF. CDR3 DNA sequence: TGCAGTGCTACCTCGACTAGTGGGACCTTCGAGCAGTACTTC.

Concerning this clonotype itself: This may be a read error, as it is one base from a much larger clone. The chain combines TRBV5-1 with TRBJ2-3; perhaps TRBD1 as D (6 bases). This CDR3 contains 15 residues. Germline V gene data show CDR1 as SGHRS and CDR2 as YFSETQ. The CDR3 DNA reads TGCGCCAGCAGCTCAACAGGGCCAAGCATAGATACGCAGTATTTT. Its protein is CASSSTGPSIDTQYF.

J is TRBJ1-5 and V is TRBV7-2, with D uncertain. The V end was cut by 6 bases, the J end by 4 bases, with 16 bases between. Germline V gene data show CDR1 as SGHTA and CDR2 as FQGNSA. The CDR3 is 15 residues long. DNA for the CDR3: TGTGCCAGCAGTTGGGCGTTAGCCGAAAATCAGCCCCAGCATTTT. Its translation: CASSWALAENQPQHF.

This clonotype appeared a few times. A read error may be the cause here, since a much bigger clone is one base away. This chain connects TRBV11-3 to TRBJ2-5; D unclear. The CDR3 length is 13 residues. Germline CDR1 reads SGHNT; CDR2 reads YENEEA. The CDR3 region is CAGSLAEWETQYF. The DNA of the CDR3 is TGTGCCGGCAGCTTAGCTGAATGGGAGACCCAGTACTTC.

About this clonotype itself: Given a much more abundant clone one base away, this may be a read error. This chain links TRBV5-6 with TRBJ1-2, with TRBD1 identical over 9 bases. Germline assignment: CDR1 SGHDT and CDR2 YYEEEE. The CDR3 runs to 14 residues. The ends lost 2 bases at V and 5 bases at J; junction bases unmatched: 4. The DNA for the CDR3 is TGTGCCAGCAGCTTCGTCGACAGGGGGTATGGCTACACCTTC. Its translation is CASSFVDRGYGYTF.

This clonotype has a handful of counts. The gene calls are TRBV7-9 and TRBJ2-5; 10 bases are a match to TRBD2. CDR1 is SEHNR, CDR2 FQNEAQ, per germline (reference sequence). V shed 6 bases and J 4 bases; nucleotides not matched to a gene: 14. The length of the CDR3 is 17 residues. In nucleotides, the CDR3 is TGTGCCAGCAGACCCCCGAGCAGCGGGGGGGCCAGAGAGACCCAGTACTTC. This codes for CASRPPSSGGARETQYF. The full variable domain, with the rest looked up from reference TRBV7-9 and TRBJ2-5, is DTGVSQNPRHKITKRGQNVTFRCDPISEHNRLYWYRQTLGQGPEFLTYFQNEAQLEKSRLLSDRFSAERPKGSFSTLEIQRTEQGDSAMYLCASRPPSSGGARETQYFGPGTRLLVL.

This clonotype has a handful of counts. Possible read error: a much larger clone is one base away. The chain combines TRBV20-1 with TRBJ2-7, with TRBD2 matching over 7 bases. V shed 0 bases, J shed 1 base, and the junction held 9 bases outside the gene matches. Germline loops: CDR1 DFQATT, CDR2 SNEGSKA (reference sequence). The CDR3 runs to 16 residues. The CDR3 DNA reads TGCAGTGCTAGAGATAGACGAGCGGGGTCTTCCTACGAGCAGTACTTC. Protein product: CSARDRRAGSSYEQYF.